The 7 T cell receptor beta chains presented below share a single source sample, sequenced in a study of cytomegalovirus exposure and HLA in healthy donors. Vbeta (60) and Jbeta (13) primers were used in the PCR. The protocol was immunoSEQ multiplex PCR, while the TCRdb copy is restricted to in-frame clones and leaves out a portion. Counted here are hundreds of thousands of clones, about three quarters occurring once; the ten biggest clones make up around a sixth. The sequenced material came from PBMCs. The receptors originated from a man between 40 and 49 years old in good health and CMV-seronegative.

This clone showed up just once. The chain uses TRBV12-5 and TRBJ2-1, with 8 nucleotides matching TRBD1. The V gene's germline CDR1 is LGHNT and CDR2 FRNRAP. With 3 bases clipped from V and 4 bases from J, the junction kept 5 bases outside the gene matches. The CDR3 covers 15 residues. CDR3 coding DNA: TGTGCTAGTGGTTTAGACAGGGGTCTTTACAATGAGCAGTTCTTC. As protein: CASGLDRGLYNEQFF. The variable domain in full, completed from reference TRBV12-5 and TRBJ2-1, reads DARVTQTPRHKVTEMGQEVTMRCQPILGHNTVFWYRQTMMQGLELLAYFRNRAPLDDSGMPKDRFSAEMPDATLATLKIQPSEPRDSAVYFCASGLDRGLYNEQFFGPGTRLTVL.

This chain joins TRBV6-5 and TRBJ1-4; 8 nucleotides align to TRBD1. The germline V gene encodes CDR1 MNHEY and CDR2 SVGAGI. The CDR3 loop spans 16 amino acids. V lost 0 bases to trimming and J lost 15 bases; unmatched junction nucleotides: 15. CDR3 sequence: CASSYSGGQVTLRLFF. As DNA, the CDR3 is TGTGCCAGCAGTTACTCGGGGGGACAGGTGACTTTACGGTTGTTTTTT.

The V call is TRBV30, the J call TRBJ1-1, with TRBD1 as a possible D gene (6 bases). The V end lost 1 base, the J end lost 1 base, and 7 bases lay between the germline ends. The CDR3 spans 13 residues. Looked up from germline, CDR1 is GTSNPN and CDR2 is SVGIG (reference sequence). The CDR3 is CAWSAGQNTEAFF. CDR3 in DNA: TGTGCCTGGAGTGCGGGACAGAACACTGAAGCTTTCTTT. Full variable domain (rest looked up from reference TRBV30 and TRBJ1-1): SQTIHQWPATLVQPVGSPLSLECTVEGTSNPNLYWYRQAAGRGLQLLFYSVGIGQISSEVPQNLSASRPQDRQFILSSKKLLLSDSGFYLCAWSAGQNTEAFFGQGTRLTVV.

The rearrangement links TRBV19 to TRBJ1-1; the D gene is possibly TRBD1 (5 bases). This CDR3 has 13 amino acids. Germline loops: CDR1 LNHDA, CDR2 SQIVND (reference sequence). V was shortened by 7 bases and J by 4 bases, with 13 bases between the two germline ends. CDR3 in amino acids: CASTKRGGTEAFF. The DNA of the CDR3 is TGTGCCAGTACCAAACGGGGGGGCACTGAAGCTTTCTTT.

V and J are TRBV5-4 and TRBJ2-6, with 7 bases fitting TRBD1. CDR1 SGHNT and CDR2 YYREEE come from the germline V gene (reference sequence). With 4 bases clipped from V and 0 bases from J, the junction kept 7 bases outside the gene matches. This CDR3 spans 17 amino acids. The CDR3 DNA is TGTGCCAGCAGCAGAAGGACAGGTCTCTCTGGGGCCAACGTCCTGACTTTC. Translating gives CASSRRTGLSGANVLTF.

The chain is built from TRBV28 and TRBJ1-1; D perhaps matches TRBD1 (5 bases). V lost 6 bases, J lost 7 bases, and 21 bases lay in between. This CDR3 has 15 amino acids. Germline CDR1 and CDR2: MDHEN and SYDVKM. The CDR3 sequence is CASRSTKGDSVEAFF. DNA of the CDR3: TGTGCCAGCAGGTCCACGAAAGGGGATAGTGTTGAAGCTTTCTTT.

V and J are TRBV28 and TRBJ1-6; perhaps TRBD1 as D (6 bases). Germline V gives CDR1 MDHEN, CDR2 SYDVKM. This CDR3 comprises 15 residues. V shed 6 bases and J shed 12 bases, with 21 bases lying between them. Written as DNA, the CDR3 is TGTGCCAGCAGGAGTACTGGGGGCACCGGTCGACCCCTCCACTTT. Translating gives CASRSTGGTGRPLHF.